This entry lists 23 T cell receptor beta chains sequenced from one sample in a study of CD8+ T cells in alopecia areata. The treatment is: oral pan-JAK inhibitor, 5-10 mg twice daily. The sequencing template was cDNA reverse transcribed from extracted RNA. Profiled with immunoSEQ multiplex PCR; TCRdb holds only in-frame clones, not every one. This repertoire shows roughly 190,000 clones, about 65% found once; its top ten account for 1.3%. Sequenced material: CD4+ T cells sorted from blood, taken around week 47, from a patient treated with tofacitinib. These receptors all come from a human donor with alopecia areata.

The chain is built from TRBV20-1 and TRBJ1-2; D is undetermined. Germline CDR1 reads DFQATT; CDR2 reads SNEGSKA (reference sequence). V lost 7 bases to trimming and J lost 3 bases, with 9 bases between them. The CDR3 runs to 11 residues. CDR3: CSVTADYGYTF. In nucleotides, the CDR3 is TGCAGTGTTACTGCAGACTATGGCTACACCTTC.

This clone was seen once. The CDR3 DNA reads as TGCGCCAGCAGCCAAGATGGGACGGGCACAGATACGCAGTATTTT. This sequence encodes CASSQDGTGTDTQYF. The chain has TRBV4-3 and TRBJ2-3; D tentatively reads TRBD1 or TRBD2 (5 bases each). CDR1 and CDR2 (germline): LGHNA, YSLEER. The CDR3 extends over 15 amino acids. Trimming left V 0 bases short and J 1 base short, with 8 bases between.

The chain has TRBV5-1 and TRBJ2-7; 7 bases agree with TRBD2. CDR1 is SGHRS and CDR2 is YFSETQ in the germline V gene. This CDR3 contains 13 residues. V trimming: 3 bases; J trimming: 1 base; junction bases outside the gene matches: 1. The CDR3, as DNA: TGCGCCAGCAGCTCTAGCGGATCCTACGAGCAGTACTTC. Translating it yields CASSSSGSYEQYF.

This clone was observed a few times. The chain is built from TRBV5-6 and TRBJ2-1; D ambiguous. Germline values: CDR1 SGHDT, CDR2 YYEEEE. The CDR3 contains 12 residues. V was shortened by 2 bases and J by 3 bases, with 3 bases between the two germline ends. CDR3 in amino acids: CASSFNYNEQFF. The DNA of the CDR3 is TGTGCCAGCAGCTTTAACTACAATGAGCAGTTCTTC.

The CDR3 spells CASSEAGKGSSYGYTF. The CDR3 region has the DNA TGTGCCAGCAGTGAAGCAGGGAAGGGATCTAGCTATGGCTACACCTTC. The V call is TRBV6-1, the J call TRBJ1-2; D ambiguous. The germline V and J ends were trimmed by 0 bases and 4 bases, with 15 bases remaining between them. Germline-derived CDR1 and CDR2 are MNHNS and SASEGT. This CDR3 comprises 16 residues.

CDR3 region: CASSAQGTTGELFF. In DNA, the CDR3 is TGTGCCAGCAGTGCTCAGGGGACCACCGGGGAGCTGTTTTTT. V gene TRBV2 combines with J gene TRBJ2-2; D is perhaps TRBD1 (6 bases). V shed 4 bases and J shed 4 bases, with 10 bases lying between them. Looked up from germline, CDR1 is SNHLY and CDR2 is FYNNEI. The CDR3 spans 14 residues. The complete variable domain, with remaining parts taken from reference TRBV2 and TRBJ2-2, reads EPEVTQTPSHQVTQMGQEVILRCVPISNHLYFYWYRQILGQKVEFLVSFYNNEISEKSEIFDDQFSVERPDGSNFTLKIRSTKLEDSAMYFCASSAQGTTGELFFGEGSRLTVL.

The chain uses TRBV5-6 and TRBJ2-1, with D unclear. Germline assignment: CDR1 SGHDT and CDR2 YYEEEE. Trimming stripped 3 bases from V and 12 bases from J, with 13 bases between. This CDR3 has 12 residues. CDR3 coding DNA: TGTGCCAGCAGCTCGGCGGTCCCGGGGCAGTTCTTC. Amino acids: CASSSAVPGQFF. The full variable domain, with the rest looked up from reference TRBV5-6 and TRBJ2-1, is DAGVTQSPTHLIKTRGQQVTLRCSPKSGHDTVSWYQQALGQGPQFIFQYYEEEERQRGNFPDRFSGHQFPNYSSELNVNALLLGDSALYLCASSSAVPGQFFGPGTRLTVL.

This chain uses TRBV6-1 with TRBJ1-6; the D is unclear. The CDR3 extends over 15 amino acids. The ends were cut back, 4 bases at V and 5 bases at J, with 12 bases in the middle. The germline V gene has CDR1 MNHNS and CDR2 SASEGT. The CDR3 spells CASSVSFPHNSPLHF. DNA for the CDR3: TGTGCCAGCAGTGTGAGTTTTCCTCATAATTCACCCCTCCACTTT.

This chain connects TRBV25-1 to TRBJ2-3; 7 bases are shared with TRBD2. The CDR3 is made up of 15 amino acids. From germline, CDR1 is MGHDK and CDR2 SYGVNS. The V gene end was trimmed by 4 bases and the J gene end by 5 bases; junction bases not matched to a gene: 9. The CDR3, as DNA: TGTGCCAGCAGTGCCTTTGGCGGGGGTTTAGATACGCAGTATTTT. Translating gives CASSAFGGGLDTQYF.

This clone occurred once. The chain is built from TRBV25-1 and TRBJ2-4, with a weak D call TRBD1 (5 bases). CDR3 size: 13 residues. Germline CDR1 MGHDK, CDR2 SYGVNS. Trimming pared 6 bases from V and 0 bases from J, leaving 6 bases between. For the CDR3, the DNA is TGTGCCAGCAGAGACAGAGCCAAAAACATTCAGTACTTC. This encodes CASRDRAKNIQYF.

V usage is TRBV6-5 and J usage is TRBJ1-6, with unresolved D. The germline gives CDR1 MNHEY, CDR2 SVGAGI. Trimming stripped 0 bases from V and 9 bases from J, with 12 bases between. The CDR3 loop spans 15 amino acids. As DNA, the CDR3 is TGTGCCAGCAGTTACTCAAGCGGGGTGGGTTCACCCCTCCACTTT. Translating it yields CASSYSSGVGSPLHF.

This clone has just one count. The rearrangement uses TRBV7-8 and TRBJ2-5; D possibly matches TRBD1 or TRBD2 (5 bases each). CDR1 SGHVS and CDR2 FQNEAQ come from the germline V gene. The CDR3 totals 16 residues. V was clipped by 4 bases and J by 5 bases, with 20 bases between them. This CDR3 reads CASSSAPGRMVETQYF. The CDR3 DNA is TGTGCCAGCAGCTCAGCCCCGGGGCGGATGGTCGAGACCCAGTACTTC.

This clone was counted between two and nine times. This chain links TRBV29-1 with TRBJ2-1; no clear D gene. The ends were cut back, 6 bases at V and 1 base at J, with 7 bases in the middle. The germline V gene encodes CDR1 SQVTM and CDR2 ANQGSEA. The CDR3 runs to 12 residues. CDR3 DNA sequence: TGCAGCGTCCCCTGGTCCTACAATGAGCAGTTCTTC. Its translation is CSVPWSYNEQFF.

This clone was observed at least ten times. This CDR3 reads CASSQMGTGGEAFF. The CDR3 region has the DNA TGCGCCAGCAGCCAGATGGGGACAGGGGGAGAAGCTTTCTTT. This chain connects TRBV4-3 to TRBJ1-1, with 11 bases that match TRBD1. The CDR3 length is 14 residues. The V segment lost 3 bases and the J segment 8 bases; nucleotides outside the gene matches: 5. The germline V gene has CDR1 LGHNA and CDR2 YSLEER.

The CDR3, as DNA: TGTGCCACCAGTGGGTCGACAGGGAGGGGCTATGGCTACACCTTC. Its protein product is CATSGSTGRGYGYTF. The chain is built from TRBV15 and TRBJ1-2; 7 bases are a match to TRBD1. Losses at the gene ends were 6 bases for V and 4 bases for J; bases not matched to a gene: 11. CDR1 and CDR2 (germline): LNHNV, YYDKDF (reference sequence). This CDR3 region has 15 residues. Supplemented by reference TRBV15 and TRBJ1-2, the full variable domain reads DAMVIQNPRYQVTQFGKPVTLSCSQTLNHNVMYWYQQKSSQAPKLLFHYYDKDFNNEADTPDNFQSRRPNTSFCFLDIRSPGLGDTAMYLCATSGSTGRGYGYTFGSGTRLTVV.

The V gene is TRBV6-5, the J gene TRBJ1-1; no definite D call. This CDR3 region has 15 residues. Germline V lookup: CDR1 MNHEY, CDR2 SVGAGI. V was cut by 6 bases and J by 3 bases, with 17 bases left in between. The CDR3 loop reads CASRSLGGSHTEAFF. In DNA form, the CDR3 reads TGTGCCAGCAGGTCGTTAGGAGGGTCGCACACTGAAGCTTTCTTT.

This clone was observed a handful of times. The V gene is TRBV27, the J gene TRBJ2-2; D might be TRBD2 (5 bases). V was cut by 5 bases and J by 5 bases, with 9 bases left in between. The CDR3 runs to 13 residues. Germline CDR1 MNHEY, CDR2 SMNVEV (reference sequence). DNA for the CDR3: TGTGCCAGCAGTCCTCTAGCAACCGGGGAGCTGTTTTTT. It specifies CASSPLATGELFF.

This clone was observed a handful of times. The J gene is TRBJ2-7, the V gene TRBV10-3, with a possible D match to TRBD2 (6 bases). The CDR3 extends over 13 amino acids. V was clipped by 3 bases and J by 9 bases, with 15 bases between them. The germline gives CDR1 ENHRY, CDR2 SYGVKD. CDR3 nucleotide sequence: TGTGCCATCAGTGACCGGGACTCATATGGGCAGTACTTC. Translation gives CAISDRDSYGQYF.

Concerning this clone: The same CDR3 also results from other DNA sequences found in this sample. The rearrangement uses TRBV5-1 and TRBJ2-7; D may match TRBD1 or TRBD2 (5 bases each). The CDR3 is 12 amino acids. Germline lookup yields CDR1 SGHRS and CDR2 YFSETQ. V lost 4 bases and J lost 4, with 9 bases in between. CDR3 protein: CASSRDGYEQYF. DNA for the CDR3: TGCGCCAGCAGCAGGGACGGTTACGAGCAGTACTTC. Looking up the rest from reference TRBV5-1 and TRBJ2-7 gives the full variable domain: KAGVTQTPRYLIKTRGQQVTLSCSPISGHRSVSWYQQTPGQGLQFLFEYFSETQRNKGNFPGRFSGRQFSNSRSEMNVSTLELGDSALYLCASSRDGYEQYFGPGTRLTVT.

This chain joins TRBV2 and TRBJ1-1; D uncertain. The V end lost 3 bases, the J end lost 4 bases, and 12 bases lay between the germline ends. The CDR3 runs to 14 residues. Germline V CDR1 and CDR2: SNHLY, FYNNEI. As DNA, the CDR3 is TGTGCCAGCAGTGATAAGGTTGGAGGCACTGAAGCTTTCTTT. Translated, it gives CASSDKVGGTEAFF.

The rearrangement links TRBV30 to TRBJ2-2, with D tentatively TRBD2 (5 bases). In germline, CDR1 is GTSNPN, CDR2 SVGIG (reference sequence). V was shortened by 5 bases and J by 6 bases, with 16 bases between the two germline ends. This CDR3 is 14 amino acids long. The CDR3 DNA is TGTGCCTGGGCGGCGGCTAGCCTCTCCGGGGAGCTGTTTTTT. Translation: CAWAAASLSGELFF.

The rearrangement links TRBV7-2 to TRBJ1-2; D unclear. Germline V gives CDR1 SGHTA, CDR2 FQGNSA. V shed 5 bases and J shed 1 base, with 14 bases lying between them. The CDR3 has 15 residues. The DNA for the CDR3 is TGTGCCAGCAGCCCCCAACGGCTTTATAACTATGGCTACACCTTC. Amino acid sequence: CASSPQRLYNYGYTF.

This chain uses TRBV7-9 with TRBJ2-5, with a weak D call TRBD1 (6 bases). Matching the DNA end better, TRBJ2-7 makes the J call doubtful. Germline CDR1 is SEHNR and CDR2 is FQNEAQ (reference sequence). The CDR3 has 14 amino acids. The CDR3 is CASSLEYRAYEQYF. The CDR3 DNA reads TGTGCCAGCAGCTTAGAGTACAGGGCCTACGAGCAGTACTTC.